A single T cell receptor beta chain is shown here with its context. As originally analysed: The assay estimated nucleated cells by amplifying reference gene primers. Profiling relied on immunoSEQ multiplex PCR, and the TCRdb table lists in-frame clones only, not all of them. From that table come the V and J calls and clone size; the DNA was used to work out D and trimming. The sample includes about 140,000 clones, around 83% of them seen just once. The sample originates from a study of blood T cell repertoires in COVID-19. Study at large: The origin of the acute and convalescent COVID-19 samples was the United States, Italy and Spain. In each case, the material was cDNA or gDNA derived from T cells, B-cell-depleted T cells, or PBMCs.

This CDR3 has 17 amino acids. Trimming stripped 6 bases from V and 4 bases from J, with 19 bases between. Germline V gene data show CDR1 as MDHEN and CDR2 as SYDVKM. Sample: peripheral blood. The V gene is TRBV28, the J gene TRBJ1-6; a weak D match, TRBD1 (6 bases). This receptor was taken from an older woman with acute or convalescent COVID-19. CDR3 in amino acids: CASSPPLDSSYNSPLHF. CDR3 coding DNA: TGTGCCAGCAGCCCCCCGTTGGACAGCTCATATAATTCACCCCTCCACTTT.